The 18 T cell receptor beta chains below all came from one sample that was sequenced in a study of blood T cell repertoires in COVID-19. Repertoires were generated with immunoSEQ multiplex PCR, while TCRdb's copy carries only in-frame clones and drops some. The sample shows under 50,000 clones, about 92% of them seen only once. The source material was peripheral blood. The receptors were gathered from a human donor in a cohort sampled during active COVID-19.

In nucleotides, the CDR3 is TGTGCCATCACACCCGGGACTAGCGGGAGAGGGGGCGGGGAGCTGTTTTTT. This codes for CAITPGTSGRGGGELFF. This chain links TRBV10-3 with TRBJ2-2; 14 bases fit TRBD2. The CDR3 has 17 amino acids. Per germline, CDR1 ENHRY and CDR2 SYGVKD. V lost 7 bases to trimming and J lost 7 bases; unmatched junction nucleotides: 11.

V gene TRBV5-4 combines with J gene TRBJ1-2; weak D call: TRBD1 (6 bases). Trimming removed 9 bases from V and 4 bases from J, with 19 bases in between. The CDR3 loop spans 14 amino acids. CDR1 is SGHNT and CDR2 is YYREEE in the germline V gene (reference sequence). DNA of the CDR3: TGTGCCACCTTCGCCGGGGACACCCTCTATGGCTACACCTTC. Translated: CATFAGDTLYGYTF.

Concerning this clone itself: The junction differs from germline at one of its ends, possibly a read error. The J gene is TRBJ2-2, the V gene TRBV11-3, with D maybe TRBD1 (6 bases). The CDR3 has 14 amino acids. CDR1 SGHNT and CDR2 YENEEA come from the germline V gene. DNA for the CDR3: TGTGCCAGCAGCTCCCGACAGGTCCCCGGGCAGCTGTTTTTT. It translates to CASSSRQVPGQLFF.

The genes are TRBV27 and TRBJ1-5; 8 nucleotides align to TRBD1. The CDR3 totals 16 residues. Germline loops: CDR1 MNHEY, CDR2 SMNVEV (reference sequence). After removal of 11 bases from V and 3 bases from J, the junction contained 15 bases not matched to a gene. This chain's CDR3 is CACEGGQDRVNQPQHF. The CDR3 coding sequence is TGTGCCTGCGAAGGAGGTCAGGACAGGGTCAATCAGCCCCAGCATTTT.

This sequence joins TRBV5-1 and TRBJ1-1; 9 bases map to TRBD1. The CDR3 totals 14 residues. Germline V gene sequence: CDR1 SGHRS, CDR2 YFSETQ. V dropped 4 bases and J dropped 1; count of bases not matched to a gene: 2. The CDR3 region is CASSRTGENTEAFF. DNA of the CDR3: TGCGCCAGCAGCCGGACAGGGGAGAACACTGAAGCTTTCTTT. Variable domain in full (rest from reference TRBV5-1 and TRBJ1-1): KAGVTQTPRYLIKTRGQQVTLSCSPISGHRSVSWYQQTPGQGLQFLFEYFSETQRNKGNFPGRFSGRQFSNSRSEMNVSTLELGDSALYLCASSRTGENTEAFFGQGTRLTVV.

This clone was detected a few times. The chain employs TRBV4-1 and TRBJ1-4; TRBD1 aligns across 7 bases. Germline CDR1 reads MGHRA; CDR2 reads YSYEKL. This CDR3 is 16 amino acids long. V lost 2 bases, J lost 8 bases, and 11 bases stayed unmatched. CDR3: CASSQPKQGLREKLFF. CDR3 DNA: TGCGCCAGCAGCCAACCCAAACAGGGGCTCAGGGAAAAACTGTTTTTT.

This chain joins TRBV2 and TRBJ1-4; 8 bases map to TRBD1. CDR3 length: 12 residues. V gave up 7 bases and J gave up 8 bases; unmatched junction bases: 3. The germline V gene encodes CDR1 SNHLY and CDR2 FYNNEI. CDR3 DNA: TGTGCCAGCAACAGGGGGGAAGAAAAACTGTTTTTT. Translating it yields CASNRGEEKLFF.

This chain connects TRBV28 to TRBJ1-5, with 9 bases matching TRBD1. This CDR3 spans 15 amino acids. The germline gives CDR1 MDHEN, CDR2 SYDVKM. V was pared by 6 bases and J by 4 bases, with 7 bases of the junction left unmatched. The CDR3 DNA follows: TGTGCCAGCAGCCTGCAGACAGGGGGGAATCAGCCCCAGCATTTT. This codes for CASSLQTGGNQPQHF.

The chain recombines TRBV24-1 with TRBJ2-3, with 8 bases lining up with TRBD1. Looked up from germline, CDR1 is KGHDR and CDR2 is SFDVKD. The CDR3 loop spans 17 amino acids. Losses at the gene ends were 0 bases for V and 2 bases for J; bases not matched to a gene: 6. DNA of the CDR3: TGTGCCACCAGTGATTTGGGACAGGGCTTCGTCACAGATACGCAGTATTTT. Protein sequence: CATSDLGQGFVTDTQYF.

V gene TRBV7-2 combines with J gene TRBJ2-3; 7 bases are shared with TRBD2. Germline lookup yields CDR1 SGHTA and CDR2 FQGNSA. V dropped 7 bases and J dropped 6; count of bases not matched to a gene: 13. The CDR3 totals 15 residues. DNA for the CDR3: TGTGCCAGCACCCCTAGCGGCCGAGCAGCCGATACGCAGTATTTT. Amino acids: CASTPSGRAADTQYF.

This clone was found once. V is TRBV2 and J is TRBJ2-7, with TRBD1 as a possible D gene (6 bases). V was pared by 4 bases and J by 4 bases, with 11 bases between. Germline CDR1 SNHLY, CDR2 FYNNEI. The CDR3 is made up of 13 amino acids. This CDR3 reads CASSADRLYEQYF. CDR3 coding DNA: TGTGCCAGCAGTGCCGACAGGCTTTACGAGCAGTACTTC.

This chain links TRBV6-2 or TRBV6-3 with TRBJ2-7, with a possible D match to TRBD2 (5 bases). V gave up 2 bases and J gave up 4 bases, with 12 bases separating them. The germline gives CDR1 MNHEY, CDR2 SVGEGT. The CDR3 runs 14 residues. CDR3 in DNA: TGTGCCAGCAGTTACGGACGACTACAATACGAGCAGTACTTC. Translating gives CASSYGRLQYEQYF.

The genes are TRBV28 and TRBJ2-3; 12 positions match TRBD2. The V gene end was trimmed by 5 bases and the J gene end by 9 bases; junction bases not matched to a gene: 9. Germline assignment: CDR1 MDHEN and CDR2 SYDVKM. This CDR3 contains 15 residues. CDR3 amino acids: CASSTWTSGKRTQYF. For the CDR3, the DNA is TGTGCCAGCAGTACCTGGACTAGCGGGAAAAGAACGCAGTATTTT.

The chain uses TRBV5-4 and TRBJ1-4, with 8 bases aligning to TRBD1. This CDR3 comprises 13 residues. In germline, CDR1 is SGHNT, CDR2 YYREEE (reference sequence). The V gene end was trimmed by 1 base and the J gene end by 7 bases; junction bases not matched to a gene: 0. In DNA, the CDR3 is TGTGCCAGCAGCTTGCAGGGGGCTGAAAAACTGTTTTTT. Its protein is CASSLQGAEKLFF.

The table lists this clone with a count of one. V usage is TRBV27 and J usage is TRBJ1-1; 10 nucleotides match TRBD1. The CDR3 runs to 15 residues. Germline V lookup: CDR1 MNHEY, CDR2 SMNVEV (reference sequence). With 3 bases clipped from V and 1 base from J, the junction kept 2 bases outside the gene matches. CDR3 in amino acids: CASSFRTGGNTEAFF. DNA for the CDR3: TGTGCCAGCAGTTTTAGGACAGGGGGGAACACTGAAGCTTTCTTT.

Written as DNA, the CDR3 is TGTGCCAGCAGCTTAGCTGGGGCATCCTATAATGAAAAACTGTTTTTT. This translates into CASSLAGASYNEKLFF. The V gene is TRBV7-9, the J gene TRBJ1-4; maybe TRBD1 (5 bases). V lost 0 bases to trimming and J lost 4 bases, with 12 bases between them. Germline lookup yields CDR1 SEHNR and CDR2 FQNEAQ (reference sequence). This CDR3 comprises 16 residues.

DNA of the CDR3: TGTGCCAGCAGCTTATCCTGGCCGAACTATGGCTACACCTTC. Translated, it gives CASSLSWPNYGYTF. The chain is built from TRBV5-5 and TRBJ1-2; no reliable D call. In germline, CDR1 is SGHKS, CDR2 YYEKEE (reference sequence). Trimming shortened V by 2 bases and J by 2 bases, and 10 bases separated the two germline ends. This CDR3 is built from 14 residues.

The CDR3 spells CASSLAGGPETQYF. In nucleotides, the CDR3 is TGTGCCAGTAGTCTAGCGGGGGGCCCGGAGACCCAGTACTTC. The chain links TRBV19 to TRBJ2-5; 11 nucleotides agree with TRBD2. CDR1 LNHDA and CDR2 SQIVND come from the germline V gene (reference sequence). The V gene end was trimmed by 5 bases and the J gene end by 5 bases; junction bases not matched to a gene: 4. There are 14 residues in the CDR3.